The T cell receptor (beta chain) described here comes from a study of T-cell memory formation after mild COVID-19. There are 13 residues in the CDR3. Germline CDR1 reads SGHAT; CDR2 reads FQNNGV. V was trimmed by 1 base and J by 8 bases, leaving 11 bases between them. Libraries for TCRalpha and TCRbeta carried sample barcodes and unique molecular identifiers via 5'RACE. TCRdb reprocessed the 5' RACE reads with MiXCR, giving one entry per CDR3 protein. This table holds 400,000 to 500,000 distinct CDR3 sequences, more than 15% found once. As for this clonotype: The target antigen is unknown.

Findings and caveats of the study: The CD4+ clones that contracted clustered mainly within CM and EM, and the CD8+ clones concentrated in EMRA. Some responding clones appeared in pre-infection memory, suggesting cross-reactive memory joined.

The receptor was derived from a man aged 18 to 29 who had mild COVID-19 (a few samples of this study predate the infection). Cell type and time point are not known. The sequencing sample was made of PBMCs or a T cell subset sorted from them (not recorded which). This chain links TRBV11-2 with TRBJ1-2, with no clear D. The CDR3 here is CASSLVLSGGYTF. For the CDR3, the DNA is TGTGCCAGCAGCTTAGTTCTTTCTGGGGGCTACACCTTC.